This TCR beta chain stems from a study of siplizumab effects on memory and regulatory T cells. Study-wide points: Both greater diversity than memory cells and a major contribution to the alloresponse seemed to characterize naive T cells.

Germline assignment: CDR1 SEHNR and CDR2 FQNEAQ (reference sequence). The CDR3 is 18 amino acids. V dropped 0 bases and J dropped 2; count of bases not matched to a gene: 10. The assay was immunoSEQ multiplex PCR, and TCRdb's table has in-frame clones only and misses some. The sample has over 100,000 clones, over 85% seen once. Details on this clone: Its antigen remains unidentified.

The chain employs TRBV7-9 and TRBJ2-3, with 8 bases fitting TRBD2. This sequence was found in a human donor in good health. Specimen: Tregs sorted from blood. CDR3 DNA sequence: TGTGCCAGCAGCTTAGCGTTGCGATCAGCGGGGGCCACAGATACGCAGTATTTT. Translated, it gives CASSLALRSAGATDTQYF.